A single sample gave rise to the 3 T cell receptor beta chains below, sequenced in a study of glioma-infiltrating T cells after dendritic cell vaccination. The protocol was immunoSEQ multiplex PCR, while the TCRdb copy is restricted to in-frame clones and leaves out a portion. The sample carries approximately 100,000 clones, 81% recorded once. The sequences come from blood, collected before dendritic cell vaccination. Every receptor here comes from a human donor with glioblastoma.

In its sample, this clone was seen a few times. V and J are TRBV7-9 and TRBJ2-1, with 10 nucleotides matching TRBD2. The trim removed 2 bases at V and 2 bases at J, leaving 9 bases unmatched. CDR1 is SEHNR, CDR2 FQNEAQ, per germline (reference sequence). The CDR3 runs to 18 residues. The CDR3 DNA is TGTGCCAGCAGCTTACCCAGGCGCCTAGCGGGGGCCTACAATGAGCAGTTCTTC. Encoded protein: CASSLPRRLAGAYNEQFF.

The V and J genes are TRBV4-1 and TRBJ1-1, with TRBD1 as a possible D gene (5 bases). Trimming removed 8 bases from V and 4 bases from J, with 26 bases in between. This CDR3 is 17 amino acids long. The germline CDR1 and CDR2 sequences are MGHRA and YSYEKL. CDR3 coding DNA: TGCGCCAGCCGACTTTCAGACAGACCAACTTTTCTCACTGAAGCTTTCTTT. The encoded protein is CASRLSDRPTFLTEAFF.

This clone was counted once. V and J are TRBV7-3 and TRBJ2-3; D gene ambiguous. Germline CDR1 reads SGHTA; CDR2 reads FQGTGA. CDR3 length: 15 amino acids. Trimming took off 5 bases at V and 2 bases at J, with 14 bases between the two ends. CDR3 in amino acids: CASSPSFQNTDTQYF. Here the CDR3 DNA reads TGTGCCAGCAGCCCCTCGTTCCAGAACACAGATACGCAGTATTTT.